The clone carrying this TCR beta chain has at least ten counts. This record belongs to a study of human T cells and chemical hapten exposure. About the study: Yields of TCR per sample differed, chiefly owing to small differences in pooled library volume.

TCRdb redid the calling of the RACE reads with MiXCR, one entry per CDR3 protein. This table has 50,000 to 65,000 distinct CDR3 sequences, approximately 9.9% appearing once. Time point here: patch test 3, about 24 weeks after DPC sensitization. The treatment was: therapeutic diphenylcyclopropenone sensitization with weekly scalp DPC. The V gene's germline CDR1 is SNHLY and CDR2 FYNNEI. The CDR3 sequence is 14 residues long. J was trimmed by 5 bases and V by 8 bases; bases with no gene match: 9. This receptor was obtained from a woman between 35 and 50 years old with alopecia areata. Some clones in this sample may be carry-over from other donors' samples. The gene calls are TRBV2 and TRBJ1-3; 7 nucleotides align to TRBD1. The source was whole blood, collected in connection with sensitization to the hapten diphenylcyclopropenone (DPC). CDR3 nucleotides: TGTGCCAGCGGGAGACAGGGAGGAAGAAACACCATATATTTT. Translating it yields CASGRQGGRNTIYF.